Presented here are 2 T cell receptor beta chains from one specimen sequenced in a study of blood T cell repertoires in COVID-19. Data came from immunoSEQ multiplex PCR; TCRdb stores just in-frame clones and leaves some out. The sample lists about 170,000 clones, roughly four fifths occurring once. Sequences were obtained from peripheral blood. The receptors come from an elderly woman with acute or convalescent COVID-19.

The chain joins TRBV9 to TRBJ2-5, with 8 nucleotides matching TRBD1. The CDR3 loop spans 14 amino acids. The germline V gene encodes CDR1 SGDLS and CDR2 YYNGEE. J gave up 3 bases and V 4 bases, and 5 bases lay outside the gene matches. CDR3 sequence: CASSPGGTEETQYF. Here the CDR3 DNA reads TGTGCCAGCAGCCCAGGGGGCACGGAAGAGACCCAGTACTTC.

As regards this clone: The sample has other DNA sequences that encode this CDR3 too. CDR3 bases: TGTGCCAGCAGCCAAGGGGCGAACACTGAAGCTTTCTTT. This codes for CASSQGANTEAFF. The chain has TRBV3-1 (or the pseudogene TRBV3-2) and TRBJ1-1, with D unresolved. V was cut by 1 base and J by 1 base, with 4 bases left in between. CDR3 size: 13 residues. CDR1 LGHDT and CDR2 YNNKEL come from the germline V gene (reference sequence).